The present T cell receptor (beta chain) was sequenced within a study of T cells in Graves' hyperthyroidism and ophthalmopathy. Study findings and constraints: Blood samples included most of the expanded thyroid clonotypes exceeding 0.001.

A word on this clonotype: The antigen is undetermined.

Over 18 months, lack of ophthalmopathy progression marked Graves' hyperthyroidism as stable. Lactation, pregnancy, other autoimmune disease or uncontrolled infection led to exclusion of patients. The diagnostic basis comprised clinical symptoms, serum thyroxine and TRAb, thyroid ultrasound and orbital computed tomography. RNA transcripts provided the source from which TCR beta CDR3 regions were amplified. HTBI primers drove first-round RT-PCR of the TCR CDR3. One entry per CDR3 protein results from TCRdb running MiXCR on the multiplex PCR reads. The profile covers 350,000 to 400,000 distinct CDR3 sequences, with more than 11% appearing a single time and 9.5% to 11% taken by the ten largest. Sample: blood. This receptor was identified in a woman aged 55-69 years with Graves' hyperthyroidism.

This CDR3 reads CASSTGYTEAFF. In DNA form, the CDR3 reads TGTGCCAGCAGCACAGGGTACACTGAAGCTTTCTTT. This chain joins TRBV2 and TRBJ1-1, with a possible D match to TRBD1 (6 bases). This CDR3 region has 12 residues. The germline CDR1 and CDR2 sequences are SNHLY and FYNNEI. V lost 6 bases, J lost 3 bases, and 8 bases lay in between.